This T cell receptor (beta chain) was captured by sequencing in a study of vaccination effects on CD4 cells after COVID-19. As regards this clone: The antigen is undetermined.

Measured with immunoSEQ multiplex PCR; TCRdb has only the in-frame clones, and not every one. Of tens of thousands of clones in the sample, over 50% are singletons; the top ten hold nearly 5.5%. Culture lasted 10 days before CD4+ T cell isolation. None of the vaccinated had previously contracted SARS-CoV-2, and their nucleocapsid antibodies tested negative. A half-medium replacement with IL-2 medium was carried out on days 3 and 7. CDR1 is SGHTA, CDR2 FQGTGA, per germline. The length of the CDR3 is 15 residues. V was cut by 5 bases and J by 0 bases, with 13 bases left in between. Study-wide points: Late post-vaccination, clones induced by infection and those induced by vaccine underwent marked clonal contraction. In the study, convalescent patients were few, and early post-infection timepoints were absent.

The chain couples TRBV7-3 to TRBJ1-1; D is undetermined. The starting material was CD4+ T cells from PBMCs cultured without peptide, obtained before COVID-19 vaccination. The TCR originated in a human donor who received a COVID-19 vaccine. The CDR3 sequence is CASSGYSGMNTEAFF. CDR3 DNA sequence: TGTGCCAGCAGCGGATACAGCGGCATGAACACTGAAGCTTTCTTT.